This record covers a single TCR beta chain. PCR was performed a second time for roughly 7 to 11 cycles using a sample-barcoded 5' primer and a J-beta primer mix. Using its own MiXCR run on the 5' RACE reads, TCRdb lists one record per CDR3 protein. The sample holds about 1.8 million distinct CDR3 sequences, just under 50% seen once. The data derive from a study of blood T cells in healthy people across ages. The germline V gene encodes CDR1 LGHNA and CDR2 YNFKEQ. The germline V and J ends were trimmed by 0 bases and 4 bases, with 19 bases remaining between them. The CDR3 runs 18 residues. The sample taken for sequencing was blood. V gene TRBV4-2 combines with J gene TRBJ1-5; a possible D gene is TRBD1 (6 bases). The clonotype comes from a woman in her forties in good health. CDR3 sequence (DNA): TGTGCCAGCAGCCAAGACCCACTGGGGGGGCGCGGAAATCAGCCCCAGCATTTT. Encoded protein: CASSQDPLGGRGNQPQHF.